This T cell receptor (beta chain) stems from a study of beta chain features in type 1 diabetes. The isolated RNA, all of it, was reverse transcribed, so expressed TCRB transcripts were what got sequenced. TCRdb keeps only in-frame clones here, not all; method: immunoSEQ multiplex PCR. The sample lists 300,000 to 450,000 clones, roughly 12% occurring once. This clone was picked up a small number of times. Its cognate antigen is unknown. The germline CDR1 and CDR2 sequences are SQVTM and ANQGSEA. V was shortened by 7 bases and J by 6 bases, with 15 bases between the two germline ends. The CDR3 runs 12 residues. Whole-study results and caveats: In every one of the four CD4+ subsets, TCRB CDR3s were moderately but significantly shorter in Type 1 diabetes patients.

This receptor was obtained from a man aged 18 to 30 in good health. The specimen sequenced was naive CD4+ T cells from blood. J is TRBJ1-1 and V is TRBV29-1; perhaps TRBD1 as D (6 bases). CDR3 sequence (DNA): TGCAGCGCTAAAACAGGGCTCGCTGAAGCTTTCTTT. Amino acids: CSAKTGLAEAFF. The full variable domain, in which reference TRBV29-1 and TRBJ1-1 provide the parts outside the CDR3, is SAVISQKPSRDICQRGTSLTIQCQVDSQVTMMFWYRQQPGQSLTLIATANQGSEATYESGFVIDKFPISRPNLTFSTLTVSNMSPEDSSIYLCSAKTGLAEAFFGQGTRLTVV.